This is a list of T cell receptor beta chains from one sample in a study of cytomegalovirus exposure and HLA in healthy donors. Some clones are missing from TCRdb's copy, which holds only in-frame ones; the method was immunoSEQ multiplex PCR. The sample holds approximately 140,000 clones, almost 85% seen once. The sequencing input was PBMCs. All receptors come from a boy between 2 and 15 years old in good health and CMV-seronegative. The CDR3 runs from the conserved cysteine through the conserved F or W. The D gene is left open where the match is weak. For some rows the clone size is stated as once, few or many, or as a class when expanded; others skip it.

d_gene	j_gene	v_gene	abundance	CDR3aa	CDR3nt
TRBD1	TRBJ2-7	TRBV9	NA	CASSAVGDRSYEQYF	TGTGCCAGCAGCGCGGTGGGGGACAGGTCATACGAGCAGTACTTC
NA	TRBJ2-7	TRBV6-6	once	CATRGGDFSYEQYF	TGTGCCACCCGAGGGGGGGACTTCAGCTACGAGCAGTACTTC
NA	TRBJ1-1	TRBV7-2	NA	CASSLSAGGLGVNTEAFF	TGTGCCAGCAGCTTATCCGCGGGGGGCTTGGGGGTGAACACTGAAGCTTTCTTT
NA	TRBJ2-1	TRBV9	few	CASSVVPALTRDEQFF	TGTGCCAGCAGCGTAGTTCCCGCCCTTACTCGGGATGAGCAGTTCTTC
TRBD1	TRBJ1-4	TRBV7-2	NA	CASSPLGQGVEKLFF	TGTGCCAGCAGTCCCCTGGGACAGGGAGTCGAAAAACTGTTTTTT
TRBD1	TRBJ1-1	TRBV29-1	few	CSVDEKGQTNTEAFF	TGCAGCGTCGACGAAAAGGGACAGACAAACACTGAAGCTTTCTTT
NA	TRBJ2-2	TRBV6-4	NA	CASSRVGGTGELFF	TGTGCCAGCAGCAGGGTCGGCGGCACCGGGGAGCTGTTTTTT
NA	TRBJ1-4	TRBV28	NA	CASGAEKLFF	TGTGCCAGCGGGGCGGAAAAACTGTTTTTT
TRBD1	TRBJ1-2	TRBV13	NA	CASSETGGRVGYTF	TGTGCCAGCAGCGAGACAGGGGGAAGGGTTGGCTACACCTTC
NA	TRBJ1-5	TRBV6-1	NA	CASSEAVGAALWDQPQHF	TGTGCCAGCAGTGAAGCAGTTGGGGCCGCCCTCTGGGATCAGCCCCAGCATTTT
NA	TRBJ1-1	TRBV6-5	NA	CASSFHAKMNTEAFF	TGTGCCAGCAGTTTTCACGCGAAAATGAACACTGAAGCTTTCTTT
TRBD2	TRBJ2-1	TRBV6-1	NA	CAISYVAGGENEQFF	TGTGCCATCTCGTATGTAGCGGGGGGAGAGAATGAGCAGTTCTTC
NA	TRBJ1-6	TRBV6-5	NA	CASRLRDNSPLHF	TGTGCCAGCCGGTTGAGAGATAATTCACCCCTCCACTTT
NA	TRBJ2-2	TRBV18	NA	CASSPMDMGPGELFF	TGTGCCAGCTCACCAATGGACATGGGGCCCGGGGAGCTGTTTTTT
NA	TRBJ2-5	TRBV7-2	NA	CASSSIGGQETQYF	TGTGCCAGCAGCTCTATAGGAGGGCAAGAGACCCAGTACTTC
NA	TRBJ2-1	TRBV29-1	NA	CSVGGRSKFF	TGCAGCGTTGGGGGCCGGAGCAAGTTCTTC
NA	TRBJ2-3	TRBV6-5	NA	CASSSQGLWTTDTQYF	TGTGCCAGCAGTTCTCAGGGCCTTTGGACCACAGATACGCAGTATTTT
NA	TRBJ1-3	TRBV7-2	NA	CASSSLSSGNTIYF	TGTGCCAGCAGCTCTCTGTCCTCTGGAAACACCATATATTTT
NA	TRBJ1-3	TRBV6-6	NA	CASLLDRPNSGNTIYF	TGTGCCAGCCTACTAGACAGGCCCAACTCTGGAAACACCATATATTTT
NA	TRBJ1-2	TRBV2	NA	CASTKAGARDGYTF	TGTGCCAGCACCAAGGCCGGCGCTCGGGATGGCTACACCTTC
NA	TRBJ1-2	TRBV9	NA	CASSVGNTNIGYTF	TGTGCCAGCAGCGTAGGTAACACGAATATTGGCTACACCTTC
NA	TRBJ2-1	TRBV6-6	NA	CASSYSGSSYNEQFF	TGTGCCAGCAGTTACTCTGGCAGCTCCTACAATGAGCAGTTCTTC
TRBD2	TRBJ2-7	TRBV4-1	NA	CASSDIAGGPYEQYF	TGCGCCAGCAGCGACATAGCGGGGGGACCCTACGAGCAGTACTTC
NA	TRBJ1-2	TRBV29-1	NA	CSVDGGYYGYTF	TGCAGCGTTGACGGGGGATACTATGGCTACACCTTC
NA	TRBJ1-5	TRBV19	NA	CASSTQGSNRQPQHF	TGTGCCAGTAGTACCCAGGGGAGCAACAGGCAGCCCCAGCATTTT
NA	TRBJ1-3	TRBV5-6	NA	CASSLMRPSGNTIYF	TGTGCCAGCAGCTTGATGCGTCCCTCTGGAAACACCATATATTTT
NA	TRBJ2-4	TRBV12-5	NA	CASGLESGVWAKNIQYF	TGTGCTAGTGGTTTGGAATCAGGGGTGTGGGCCAAAAACATTCAGTACTTC
TRBD2	TRBJ2-1	TRBV2	NA	CARGETSGPYNEQFF	TGTGCCCGAGGGGAGACTAGCGGTCCCTACAATGAGCAGTTCTTC
TRBD1	TRBJ1-1	TRBV30	NA	CAWSVPDRGMGTEAFF	TGTGCCTGGAGTGTACCAGACAGGGGTATGGGGACTGAAGCTTTCTTT
NA	TRBJ1-2	TRBV5-6	NA	CASSVQQDLAGYTF	TGTGCCAGCAGCGTTCAACAGGATCTTGCCGGCTACACCTTC
TRBD1	TRBJ2-3	TRBV6-4	NA	CASSAGQGSDTQYF	TGTGCCAGCAGCGCGGGACAGGGGTCAGATACGCAGTATTTT
NA	TRBJ2-7	TRBV4-1	few	CASSQKQASSYEQYF	TGCGCCAGCAGCCAAAAACAGGCCAGCTCCTACGAGCAGTACTTC
NA	TRBJ2-1	TRBV29-1	NA	CSVEAGGPSYNEQFF	TGCAGCGTTGAAGCCGGGGGGCCGTCCTACAATGAGCAGTTCTTC
TRBD2	TRBJ2-5	TRBV7-2	NA	CASSLGPLAGFQETQYF	TGTGCCAGCAGCTTAGGGCCCCTAGCGGGGTTCCAAGAGACCCAGTACTTC
NA	TRBJ1-5	TRBV18	few	CASSPRMAGANQPQHF	TGTGCCAGCTCACCACGTATGGCAGGGGCGAATCAGCCCCAGCATTTT